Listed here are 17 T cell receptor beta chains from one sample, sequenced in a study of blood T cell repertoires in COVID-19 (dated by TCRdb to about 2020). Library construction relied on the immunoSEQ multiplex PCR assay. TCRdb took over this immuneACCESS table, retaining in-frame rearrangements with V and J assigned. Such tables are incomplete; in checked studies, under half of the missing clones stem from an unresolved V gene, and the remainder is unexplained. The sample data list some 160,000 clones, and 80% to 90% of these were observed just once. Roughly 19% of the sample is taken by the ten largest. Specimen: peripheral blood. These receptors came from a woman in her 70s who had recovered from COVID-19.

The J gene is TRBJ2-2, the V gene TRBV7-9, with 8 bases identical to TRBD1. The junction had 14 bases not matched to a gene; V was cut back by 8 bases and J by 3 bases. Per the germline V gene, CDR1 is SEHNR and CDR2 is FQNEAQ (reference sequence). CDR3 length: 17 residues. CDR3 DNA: TGTGCCAGCTACCCCCCGGGACAGGTGTCGGACACCGGGGAGCTGTTTTTT. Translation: CASYPPGQVSDTGELFF.

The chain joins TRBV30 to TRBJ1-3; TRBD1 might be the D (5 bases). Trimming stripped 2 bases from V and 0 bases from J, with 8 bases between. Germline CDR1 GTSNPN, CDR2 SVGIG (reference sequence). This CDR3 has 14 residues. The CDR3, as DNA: TGTGCCTGGAGTCAGGGCAGCTCTGGAAACACCATATATTTT. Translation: CAWSQGSSGNTIYF.

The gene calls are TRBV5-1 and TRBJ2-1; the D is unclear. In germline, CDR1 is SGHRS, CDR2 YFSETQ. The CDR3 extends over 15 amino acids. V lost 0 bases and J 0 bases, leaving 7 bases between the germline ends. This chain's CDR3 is CASSLGLGSYNEQFF. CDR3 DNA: TGCGCCAGCAGCTTGGGACTGGGCTCCTACAATGAGCAGTTCTTC.

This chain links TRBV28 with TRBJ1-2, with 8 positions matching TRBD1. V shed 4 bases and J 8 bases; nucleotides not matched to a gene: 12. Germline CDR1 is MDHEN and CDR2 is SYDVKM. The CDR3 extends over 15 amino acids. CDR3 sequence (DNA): TGTGCCAGCAGTTCACGAGGACAGGGCGGCAAGGGCTACACCTTC. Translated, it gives CASSSRGQGGKGYTF.

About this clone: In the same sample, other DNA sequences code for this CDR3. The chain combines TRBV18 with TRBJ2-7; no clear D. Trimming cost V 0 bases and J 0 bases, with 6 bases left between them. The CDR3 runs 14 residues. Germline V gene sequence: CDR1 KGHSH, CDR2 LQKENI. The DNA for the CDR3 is TGTGCCAGCTCACCACCGTCAGGCTCCTACGAGCAGTACTTC. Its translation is CASSPPSGSYEQYF.

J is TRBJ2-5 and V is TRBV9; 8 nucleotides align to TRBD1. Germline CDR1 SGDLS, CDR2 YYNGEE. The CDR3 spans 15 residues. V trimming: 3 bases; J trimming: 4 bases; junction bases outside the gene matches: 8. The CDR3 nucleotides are TGTGCCAGCAGCGGACAGGGGCGACCGGGAGAGACCCAGTACTTC. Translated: CASSGQGRPGETQYF. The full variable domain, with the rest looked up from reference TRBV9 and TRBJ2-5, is DSGVTQTPKHLITATGQRVTLRCSPRSGDLSVYWYQQSLDQGLQFLIQYYNGEERAKGNILERFSAQQFPDLHSELNLSSLELGDSALYFCASSGQGRPGETQYFGPGTRLLVL.

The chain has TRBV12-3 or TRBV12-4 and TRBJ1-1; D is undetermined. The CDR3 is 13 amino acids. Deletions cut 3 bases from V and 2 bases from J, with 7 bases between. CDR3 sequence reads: CASSFSGNTEAFF. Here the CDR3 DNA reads TGTGCCAGCAGTTTTTCAGGAAACACTGAAGCTTTCTTT.

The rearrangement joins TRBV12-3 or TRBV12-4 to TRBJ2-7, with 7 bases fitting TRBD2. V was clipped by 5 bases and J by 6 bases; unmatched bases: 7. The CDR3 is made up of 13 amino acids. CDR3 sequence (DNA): TGTGCCAGCAGTCCCGGGACTACCCTCGAGCAGTACTTC. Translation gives CASSPGTTLEQYF.

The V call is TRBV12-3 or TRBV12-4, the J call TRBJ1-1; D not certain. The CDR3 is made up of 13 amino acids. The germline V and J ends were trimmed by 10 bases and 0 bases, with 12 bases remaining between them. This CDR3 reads CATRRLMNTEAFF. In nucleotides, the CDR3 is TGTGCCACTCGCCGACTCATGAACACTGAAGCTTTCTTT.

Written as DNA, the CDR3 is TGCGCCAGCAGCTCGACGGGACAGATGAACACTGAAGCTTTCTTT. Amino acids: CASSSTGQMNTEAFF. The chain couples TRBV5-1 to TRBJ1-1; 7 nucleotides match TRBD1. Germline values: CDR1 SGHRS, CDR2 YFSETQ. This CDR3 contains 15 residues. Unmatched junction bases numbered 5, after V lost 3 bases and J lost 0 bases.

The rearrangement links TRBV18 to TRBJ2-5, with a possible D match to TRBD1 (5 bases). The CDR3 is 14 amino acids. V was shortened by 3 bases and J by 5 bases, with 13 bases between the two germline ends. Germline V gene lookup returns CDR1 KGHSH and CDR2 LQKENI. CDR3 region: CASSPWGRRETQYF. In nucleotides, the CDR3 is TGTGCCAGCTCACCGTGGGGCCGACGGGAGACCCAGTACTTC.

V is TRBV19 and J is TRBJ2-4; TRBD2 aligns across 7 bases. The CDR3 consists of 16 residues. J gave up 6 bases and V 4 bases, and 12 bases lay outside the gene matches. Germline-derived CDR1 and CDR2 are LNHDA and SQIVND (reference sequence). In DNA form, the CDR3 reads TGTGCCAGTAGTACCGGGAGGATCGGGGGTCGAAACATTCAGTACTTC. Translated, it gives CASSTGRIGGRNIQYF. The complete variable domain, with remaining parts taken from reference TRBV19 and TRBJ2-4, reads DGGITQSPKYLFRKEGQNVTLSCEQNLNHDAMYWYRQDPGQGLRLIYYSQIVNDFQKGDIAEGYSVSREKKESFPLTVTSAQKNPTAFYLCASSTGRIGGRNIQYFGAGTRLSVL.

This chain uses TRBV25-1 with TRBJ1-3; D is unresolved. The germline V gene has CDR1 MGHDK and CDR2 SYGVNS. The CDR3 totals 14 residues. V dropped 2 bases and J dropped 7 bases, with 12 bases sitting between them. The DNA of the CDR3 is TGTGCCAGCAGTGAACGGGGTTCCTTTAACACCATATATTTT. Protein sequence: CASSERGSFNTIYF.

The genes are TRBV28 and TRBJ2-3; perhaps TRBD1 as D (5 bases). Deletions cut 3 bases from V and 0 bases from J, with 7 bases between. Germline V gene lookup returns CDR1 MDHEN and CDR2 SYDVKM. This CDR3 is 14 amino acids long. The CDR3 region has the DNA TGTGCCAGCAGTTTGGACACCAGCACAGATACGCAGTATTTT. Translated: CASSLDTSTDTQYF.

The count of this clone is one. CDR3 amino acids: CASSTGGTQYF. Written as DNA, the CDR3 is TGTGCCAGCTCTACCGGGGGGACCCAGTACTTC. The chain employs TRBV6-6 and TRBJ2-5, with D possibly matching TRBD2 (6 bases). The germline V and J ends were trimmed by 8 bases and 7 bases, with 11 bases remaining between them. The germline V gene has CDR1 MNHNY and CDR2 SVGAGI (reference sequence). CDR3 length: 11 residues.

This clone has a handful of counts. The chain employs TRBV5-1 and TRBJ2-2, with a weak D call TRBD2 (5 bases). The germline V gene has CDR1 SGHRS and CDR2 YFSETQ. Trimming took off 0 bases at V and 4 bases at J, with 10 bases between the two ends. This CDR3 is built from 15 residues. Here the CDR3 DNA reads TGCGCCAGCAGCTTGGCGGGATTGAGCACCGGGGAGCTGTTTTTT. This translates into CASSLAGLSTGELFF. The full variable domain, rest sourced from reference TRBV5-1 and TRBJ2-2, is KAGVTQTPRYLIKTRGQQVTLSCSPISGHRSVSWYQQTPGQGLQFLFEYFSETQRNKGNFPGRFSGRQFSNSRSEMNVSTLELGDSALYLCASSLAGLSTGELFFGEGSRLTVL.

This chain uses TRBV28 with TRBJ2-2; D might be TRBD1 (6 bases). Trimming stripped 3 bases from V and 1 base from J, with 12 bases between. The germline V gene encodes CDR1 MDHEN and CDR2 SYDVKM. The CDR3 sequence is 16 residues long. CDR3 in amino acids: CASSFLPGVNTGELFF. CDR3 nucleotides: TGTGCCAGCAGTTTTCTGCCAGGGGTGAACACCGGGGAGCTGTTTTTT.